Listed below are T cell receptor beta chains from one sample, sequenced in a study of blood T cell repertoires in COVID-19. Assay used: immunoSEQ multiplex PCR; TCRdb lists only in-frame clones, some missing. The sample comprises about 300,000 clones, around 90% of which are singletons, and over 5.5% rests with the top ten. Sequenced input: peripheral blood. These receptor sequences come from a woman between 50 and 59 years old with COVID-19, enrolled during active disease. Each CDR3 is given with its conserved first and last residue. Each record gives: J gene, D gene, clone size, V gene, CDR3 length, CDR3 protein, CDR3 DNA. The D gene is left open where the match is weak. Expanded clones get a size class; other rows say once, few or many, or leave the size out.

j_call: TRBJ2-3
d_call: -
clone_size: -
v_call: TRBV4-2
cdr3_length: 14
cdr3_aa: CASSRGESTDTQYF
cdr3_nt: TGTGCCAGCAGCCGCGGGGAGAGCACAGATACGCAGTATTTT

j_call: TRBJ1-2
d_call: -
clone_size: -
v_call: TRBV5-6
cdr3_length: 13
cdr3_aa: CASSLYRVNGYTF
cdr3_nt: TGTGCCAGCAGCTTGTACAGGGTCAATGGCTACACCTTC

j_call: TRBJ2-5
d_call: TRBD2
clone_size: -
v_call: TRBV4-1
cdr3_length: 19
cdr3_aa: CASSHPSKPSGHNQETQYF
cdr3_nt: TGCGCCAGCAGCCACCCATCGAAGCCTAGCGGGCATAACCAAGAGACCCAGTACTTC

j_call: TRBJ1-3
d_call: -
clone_size: -
v_call: TRBV5-1
cdr3_length: 13
cdr3_aa: CASSDGTGNTIYF
cdr3_nt: TGCGCCAGCAGCGACGGGACAGGAAACACCATATATTTT

j_call: TRBJ2-7
d_call: -
clone_size: -
v_call: TRBV10-3
cdr3_length: 12
cdr3_aa: CAISHSSYEQYF
cdr3_nt: TGTGCCATCAGCCACAGCTCCTACGAGCAGTACTTC

j_call: TRBJ1-5
d_call: -
clone_size: -
v_call: TRBV20-1
cdr3_length: 18
cdr3_aa: CSASYSGQPQNSNQPQHF
cdr3_nt: TGCAGTGCTAGTTATTCCGGACAGCCGCAGAATAGCAATCAGCCCCAGCATTTT

j_call: TRBJ2-7
d_call: -
clone_size: once
v_call: TRBV3-1/TRBV3-2
cdr3_length: 15
cdr3_aa: CASSRPGGVPYEQYF
cdr3_nt: TGTGCCAGCAGCCGACCAGGCGGGGTCCCCTACGAGCAGTACTTC

j_call: TRBJ1-1
d_call: -
clone_size: once
v_call: TRBV7-9
cdr3_length: 15
cdr3_aa: CASSSLLSDTAEAFF
cdr3_nt: TGTGCCAGCAGCTCACTCCTTTCCGACACCGCTGAAGCTTTCTTT

j_call: TRBJ2-2
d_call: TRBD2
clone_size: -
v_call: TRBV15
cdr3_length: 17
cdr3_aa: CATTASGRAGRTGELFF
cdr3_nt: TGTGCCACCACAGCTAGCGGGAGGGCCGGTCGGACCGGGGAGCTGTTTTTT

j_call: TRBJ2-7
d_call: TRBD2
clone_size: -
v_call: TRBV19
cdr3_length: 16
cdr3_aa: CASSIVPPAGRYEQYF
cdr3_nt: TGTGCCAGTAGTATAGTCCCCCCAGCGGGGAGGTACGAGCAGTACTTC

j_call: TRBJ2-7
d_call: -
clone_size: once
v_call: TRBV6-5
cdr3_length: 15
cdr3_aa: CASSYSQRTSAEQYF
cdr3_nt: TGTGCCAGCAGTTACTCGCAGCGGACCTCCGCCGAGCAGTACTTC

j_call: TRBJ2-7
d_call: TRBD2
clone_size: -
v_call: TRBV24-1
cdr3_length: 16
cdr3_aa: CATSDRTSGKFYEQYF
cdr3_nt: TGTGCCACCAGTGATCGAACTAGCGGGAAGTTCTACGAGCAGTACTTC

j_call: TRBJ1-1
d_call: -
clone_size: -
v_call: TRBV5-1
cdr3_length: 15
cdr3_aa: CASSLRQVGKGEAFF
cdr3_nt: TGCGCCAGCAGCTTGCGACAGGTGGGAAAGGGTGAAGCTTTCTTT

j_call: TRBJ1-2
d_call: -
clone_size: -
v_call: TRBV19
cdr3_length: 14
cdr3_aa: CASSIEAGPYGYTF
cdr3_nt: TGTGCCAGTAGTATAGAGGCGGGCCCCTATGGCTACACCTTC

j_call: TRBJ2-2
d_call: TRBD2
clone_size: -
v_call: TRBV5-1
cdr3_length: 17
cdr3_aa: CASSLGGLAGASGELFF
cdr3_nt: TGCGCCAGCAGCTTGGGGGGACTAGCGGGAGCGTCCGGGGAGCTGTTTTTT

j_call: TRBJ2-3
d_call: TRBD2
clone_size: -
v_call: TRBV4-1
cdr3_length: 16
cdr3_aa: CASSRLAGRGTDTQYF
cdr3_nt: TGCGCCAGCAGCCGGTTAGCGGGGAGGGGGACAGATACGCAGTATTTT

j_call: TRBJ1-1
d_call: -
clone_size: -
v_call: TRBV4-1
cdr3_length: 15
cdr3_aa: CASSQTGSIYTEAFF
cdr3_nt: TGCGCCAGCAGCCAAACAGGCAGCATATACACTGAAGCTTTCTTT

j_call: TRBJ2-7
d_call: -
clone_size: once
v_call: TRBV11-1
cdr3_length: 14
cdr3_aa: CASSLEAGTYEQYF
cdr3_nt: TGTGCCAGCAGCTTAGAAGCAGGGACCTACGAGCAGTACTTC

j_call: TRBJ2-7
d_call: TRBD2
clone_size: -
v_call: TRBV6-5
cdr3_length: 15
cdr3_aa: CASNPSSGGPYEQYF
cdr3_nt: TGTGCCAGCAACCCTTCTAGCGGGGGGCCCTACGAGCAGTACTTC

j_call: TRBJ2-1
d_call: TRBD2
clone_size: -
v_call: TRBV5-1
cdr3_length: 17
cdr3_aa: CASSLGLAGGSYNEQFF
cdr3_nt: TGCGCCAGCAGCTTGGGACTAGCGGGCGGCTCCTACAATGAGCAGTTCTTC

j_call: TRBJ2-2
d_call: -
clone_size: once
v_call: TRBV18
cdr3_length: 17
cdr3_aa: CASSPSILQGGTGELFF
cdr3_nt: TGTGCCAGCTCACCATCGATTCTGCAGGGGGGCACCGGGGAGCTGTTTTTT

j_call: TRBJ2-3
d_call: TRBD1
clone_size: -
v_call: TRBV3-1/TRBV3-2
cdr3_length: 15
cdr3_aa: CASRTGTGFADTQYF
cdr3_nt: TGTGCCAGCAGAACCGGGACAGGGTTTGCAGATACACAGTATTTT

j_call: TRBJ2-7
d_call: -
clone_size: -
v_call: TRBV18
cdr3_length: 14
cdr3_aa: CASSPSAGVHEQYF
cdr3_nt: TGTGCCAGCTCACCATCTGCAGGGGTCCACGAGCAGTACTTC

j_call: TRBJ2-7
d_call: TRBD2
clone_size: -
v_call: TRBV4-2
cdr3_length: 14
cdr3_aa: CASSQGTRAYEQYF
cdr3_nt: TGTGCCAGCAGCCAAGGGACTAGGGCCTACGAGCAGTACTTC

j_call: TRBJ1-1
d_call: -
clone_size: -
v_call: TRBV6-2/TRBV6-3
cdr3_length: 12
cdr3_aa: CASSSGRTAAFF
cdr3_nt: TGTGCCAGCAGTTCCGGCCGGACTGCAGCTTTCTTT

j_call: TRBJ2-7
d_call: TRBD2
clone_size: -
v_call: TRBV5-4
cdr3_length: 16
cdr3_aa: CASSWSSSGRANEQYF
cdr3_nt: TGTGCCAGCAGCTGGTCTTCTAGCGGGAGAGCAAACGAGCAGTACTTC

j_call: TRBJ1-5
d_call: -
clone_size: -
v_call: TRBV25-1
cdr3_length: 15
cdr3_aa: CASSASGVSNQPQHF
cdr3_nt: TGTGCCAGCAGTGCATCAGGGGTGAGCAATCAGCCCCAGCATTTT

j_call: TRBJ2-1
d_call: -
clone_size: -
v_call: TRBV9
cdr3_length: 14
cdr3_aa: CASSVVLARSEQFF
cdr3_nt: TGTGCCAGCAGCGTAGTACTAGCTCGGTCTGAGCAGTTCTTC

j_call: TRBJ2-3
d_call: TRBD1
clone_size: once
v_call: TRBV5-1
cdr3_length: 15
cdr3_aa: CASSGQGAIGDTQYF
cdr3_nt: TGCGCCAGCAGCGGTCAGGGGGCGATCGGAGATACGCAGTATTTT

j_call: TRBJ1-2
d_call: -
clone_size: -
v_call: TRBV3-1/TRBV3-2
cdr3_length: 14
cdr3_aa: CASSQRLTNYGYTF
cdr3_nt: TGTGCCAGCAGCCAAAGGTTGACAAACTATGGCTACACCTTC

j_call: TRBJ2-1
d_call: -
clone_size: -
v_call: TRBV11-3
cdr3_length: 16
cdr3_aa: CASSLVGGRIHNEQFF
cdr3_nt: TGTGCCAGCAGCTTAGTGGGGGGGCGGATTCACAATGAGCAGTTCTTC

j_call: TRBJ1-5
d_call: -
clone_size: -
v_call: TRBV2
cdr3_length: 15
cdr3_aa: CASRSEGYSNQPQHF
cdr3_nt: TGTGCCAGCAGGTCCGAGGGCTATAGCAATCAGCCCCAGCATTTT

j_call: TRBJ1-1
d_call: -
clone_size: -
v_call: TRBV30
cdr3_length: 13
cdr3_aa: CAWRRQTNTEAFF
cdr3_nt: TGTGCCTGGAGGAGACAGACGAACACTGAAGCTTTCTTT

j_call: TRBJ1-1
d_call: TRBD1
clone_size: -
v_call: TRBV5-1
cdr3_length: 14
cdr3_aa: CASSLTGGDTEAFF
cdr3_nt: TGCGCCAGCAGCTTAACAGGGGGGGACACTGAAGCTTTCTTT

j_call: TRBJ2-1
d_call: TRBD2
clone_size: -
v_call: TRBV19
cdr3_length: 15
cdr3_aa: CASTGTSGAYNEQFF
cdr3_nt: TGTGCCAGTACCGGGACTAGCGGGGCCTACAATGAGCAGTTCTTC

j_call: TRBJ2-5
d_call: TRBD2
clone_size: -
v_call: TRBV24-1
cdr3_length: 15
cdr3_aa: CATSDGLAGVETQYF
cdr3_nt: TGTGCCACCAGTGACGGACTAGCGGGAGTGGAGACCCAGTACTTC

j_call: TRBJ1-3
d_call: -
clone_size: once
v_call: TRBV21-1
cdr3_length: 15
cdr3_aa: CASSKVGASGNTIYF
cdr3_nt: TGTGCCAGCAGCAAGGTGGGGGCTTCTGGAAACACCATATATTTT

j_call: TRBJ1-5
d_call: -
clone_size: -
v_call: TRBV7-9
cdr3_length: 16
cdr3_aa: CASSLGVFRGISPQHF
cdr3_nt: TGTGCCAGCAGCTTAGGGGTTTTTAGGGGCATCAGCCCCCAGCATTTT

j_call: TRBJ1-6
d_call: -
clone_size: -
v_call: TRBV6-5
cdr3_length: 14
cdr3_aa: CASRVQGQNSPLHF
cdr3_nt: TGTGCCAGCAGAGTACAGGGTCAGAATTCACCCCTCCACTTT

j_call: TRBJ2-7
d_call: TRBD1
clone_size: once
v_call: TRBV6-2/TRBV6-3
cdr3_length: 12
cdr3_aa: CASSWDRGEQYF
cdr3_nt: TGTGCCAGCAGTTGGGACAGGGGCGAGCAGTACTTC

j_call: TRBJ1-2
d_call: -
clone_size: -
v_call: TRBV5-1
cdr3_length: 14
cdr3_aa: CASSLVTGSYGYTF
cdr3_nt: TGCGCCAGCAGCTTGGTTACAGGGAGCTATGGCTACACCTTC

j_call: TRBJ2-1
d_call: -
clone_size: -
v_call: TRBV5-1
cdr3_length: 15
cdr3_aa: CASSLVRNSYNEQFF
cdr3_nt: TGCGCCAGCAGCTTGGTCAGAAACTCCTACAATGAGCAGTTCTTC

j_call: TRBJ1-5
d_call: -
clone_size: -
v_call: TRBV12-5
cdr3_length: 15
cdr3_aa: CASGLVQGRGQPQHF
cdr3_nt: TGTGCTAGTGGTTTGGTACAGGGAAGGGGTCAGCCCCAGCATTTT

j_call: TRBJ2-2
d_call: TRBD2
clone_size: once
v_call: TRBV19
cdr3_length: 16
cdr3_aa: CASSTPRGTTPGELFF
cdr3_nt: TGTGCCAGTAGTACCCCCCGTGGGACTACTCCCGGGGAGCTGTTTTTT

j_call: TRBJ2-2
d_call: TRBD2
clone_size: -
v_call: TRBV10-1
cdr3_length: 17
cdr3_aa: CASSQTSGSWDTGELFF
cdr3_nt: TGCGCCAGCAGTCAAACTAGCGGGAGTTGGGACACCGGGGAGCTGTTTTTT

j_call: TRBJ2-5
d_call: TRBD1
clone_size: -
v_call: TRBV18
cdr3_length: 15
cdr3_aa: CASSRGQGAVETQYF
cdr3_nt: TGTGCCAGCTCACGGGGACAGGGTGCAGTGGAGACCCAGTACTTC

j_call: TRBJ2-1
d_call: TRBD1
clone_size: -
v_call: TRBV24-1
cdr3_length: 19
cdr3_aa: CATSDTQPGQVSSYNEQFF
cdr3_nt: TGTGCCACCAGTGATACTCAACCTGGACAGGTTAGCTCCTACAATGAGCAGTTCTTC

j_call: TRBJ1-2
d_call: TRBD1
clone_size: -
v_call: TRBV11-2
cdr3_length: 12
cdr3_aa: CASSPQRGTANF
cdr3_nt: TGTGCCAGCAGCCCCCAACGCGGGACAGCGAACTTC

j_call: TRBJ2-3
d_call: TRBD2
clone_size: -
v_call: TRBV4-1
cdr3_length: 16
cdr3_aa: CASSPRTSGRVDTQYF
cdr3_nt: TGCGCCAGCAGCCCTAGGACTAGCGGGAGGGTAGATACGCAGTATTTT

j_call: TRBJ2-1
d_call: TRBD2
clone_size: -
v_call: TRBV5-5
cdr3_length: 15
cdr3_aa: CASSLVAGGYNEQFF
cdr3_nt: TGTGCCAGCAGCTTAGTAGCGGGAGGATACAATGAGCAGTTCTTC

j_call: TRBJ2-2
d_call: TRBD1
clone_size: once
v_call: TRBV5-1
cdr3_length: 13
cdr3_aa: CASSSGGNGELFF
cdr3_nt: TGCGCCAGCAGCTCAGGGGGCAACGGGGAGCTGTTTTTT

j_call: TRBJ2-3
d_call: TRBD2
clone_size: once
v_call: TRBV5-1
cdr3_length: 15
cdr3_aa: CASSLPGLATDTQYF
cdr3_nt: TGCGCCAGCAGCTTACCGGGACTAGCAACAGATACGCAGTATTTT

j_call: TRBJ2-5
d_call: -
clone_size: -
v_call: TRBV5-8
cdr3_length: 12
cdr3_aa: CASSINRETQYF
cdr3_nt: TGTGCCAGCAGCATTAACCGGGAGACCCAGTACTTC

j_call: TRBJ1-2
d_call: TRBD1
clone_size: -
v_call: TRBV2
cdr3_length: 17
cdr3_aa: CASSELRSSDRVYGYTF
cdr3_nt: TGTGCCAGCAGTGAATTAAGGAGTTCGGACAGGGTCTATGGCTACACCTTC

j_call: TRBJ1-4
d_call: TRBD1
clone_size: -
v_call: TRBV7-9
cdr3_length: 15
cdr3_aa: CASSSLPGGHEKLFF
cdr3_nt: TGTGCCAGCAGCTCCCTGCCAGGGGGCCATGAAAAACTGTTTTTT

j_call: TRBJ1-2
d_call: TRBD1
clone_size: -
v_call: TRBV3-1/TRBV3-2
cdr3_length: 16
cdr3_aa: CASSQDRRGRVYGYTF
cdr3_nt: TGTGCCAGCAGCCAAGATCGGAGGGGGCGTGTCTATGGCTACACCTTC

j_call: TRBJ2-7
d_call: TRBD1
clone_size: -
v_call: TRBV5-6
cdr3_length: 12
cdr3_aa: CASSQGAYEQYF
cdr3_nt: TGTGCCAGCAGTCAGGGGGCCTACGAGCAGTACTTC